This TCR beta chain was recovered during a study of OX40 agonist ivuxolimab in advanced cancers. About the investigation overall: Ivuxolimab was a fully human IgG2 agonistic monoclonal antibody targeting the costimulatory receptor OX40 (CD134). Intravenous ivuxolimab was administered to patients every 2 weeks at six dose levels: 0.01, 0.1, 0.3, 1.5, 3 and 10 mg/kg. Of the 50 or so patients in dose escalation, about 20 had hepatocellular carcinoma, approximately 15 had melanoma, 9 had renal cell carcinoma and 9 had head and neck cancer. The dose-escalation cohort was roughly 80% male with a mean age of about 60 years, ranging from roughly 20 to 80. The point of sequencing TCRbeta in the periphery was to test whether ivuxolimab changed TCR sequence diversity and drove clonal T-cell expansion. Prior anti-PD-1, anti-PD-L1 or anti-CTLA-4 therapy was permitted, and checkpoint inhibitors had been received by about 37% of dose-escalation patients. The monotherapy dose-escalation portion (N = 52 patients) of the phase I ivuxolimab trial is reported in the paper. Partial responses were achieved by three dose-escalation patients, of whom one had hepatocellular carcinoma and two had cutaneous melanoma. Points the paper makes about the study in general: Which antigens the clonally expanded peripheral T cells were specific for was not determined. After ivuxolimab, expanded clones were on average more numerous among CD8+ T cells than among CD4+ T cells. In the 0.1-3.0 mg/kg groups, partial responders had among the lowest normalized peripheral clonal expansion, particularly in CD8+ T cells. At doses of 0.1 to 3.0 mg/kg, clonal expansion of both CD4+ and CD8+ blood T cells was observed from baseline to week 6. Low levels of normalized T-cell clonal expansion were also seen in some patients who did not respond.

Patients with autoimmune disease history or receiving systemic immunosuppression were excluded from the trial. Peripheral blood for TCR sequencing was collected from all dose cohorts at baseline, on cycle 4 day 1, and on cycle 7 day 1. Samples came from an open-label, multicenter, first-in-human phase I dose-escalation trial of ivuxolimab. Adults with locally advanced or metastatic head and neck squamous cell, hepatocellular, melanoma or renal cell carcinoma were enrolled in the trial. Before TCR sequencing, CD4+ T cells and CD8+ T cells from peripheral blood were sorted into separate populations. In this sample, this clone turned up once. Its antigen has not been determined. Base qualities are missing; no much larger clone stands one base away. The CDR3 covers 17 residues, taking in both the cysteine and the phenylalanine. The only DNA kept is the CDR3, 51 bases in frame from the first base. CDR1 and CDR2 are read off the germline V gene (reference sequence) as MNHEY and SMNVEV. Trimming costs V 3 bases and J 2 bases, and their ends lie 16 bases apart.

To sequence the TCRbeta CDR3 region, genomic DNA was isolated from the sorted cells. TCRbeta CDR3 regions were sequenced using the immunoSEQ Assay. TCRdb provides this immuneACCESS table in a form limited to in-frame rearrangements. Some clones are lacking; in checked studies, under half of them reflect an unresolved V gene, and why the rest are absent is not known. The sample includes around 80,000 clones, with approximately 80% observed a single time. The ten most abundant clones make up 2.5% to 3% of the sample. The sequence derives from an adult with an advanced solid tumor such as melanoma, head and neck, liver or kidney cancer. This specimen was CD4+ or CD8+ T cells sorted from blood, taken in a trial of the OX40 agonist ivuxolimab. This chain is built from TRBV27 and TRBJ1-4, and TRBD1 may be the D gene, going by 6 matching bases. The DNA sequence is given as TGTGCCAGCAGTTTGGGGCCCGGGGGGGCGACTAATGAAAAACTGTTTTTT. The translation is CASSLGPGGATNEKLFF.